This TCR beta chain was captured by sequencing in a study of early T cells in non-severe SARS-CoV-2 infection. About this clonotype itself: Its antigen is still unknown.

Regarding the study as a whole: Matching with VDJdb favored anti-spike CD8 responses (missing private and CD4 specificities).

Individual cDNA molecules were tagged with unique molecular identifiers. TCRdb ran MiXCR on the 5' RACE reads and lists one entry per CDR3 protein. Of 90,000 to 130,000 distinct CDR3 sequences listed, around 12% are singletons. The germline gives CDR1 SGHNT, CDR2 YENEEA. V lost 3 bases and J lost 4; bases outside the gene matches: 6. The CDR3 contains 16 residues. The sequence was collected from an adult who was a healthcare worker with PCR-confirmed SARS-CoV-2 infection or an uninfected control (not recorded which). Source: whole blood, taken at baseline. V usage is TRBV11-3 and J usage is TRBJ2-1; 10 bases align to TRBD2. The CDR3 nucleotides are TGTGCCAGCAGCTTGGGGACAGCGGGAGGGTACAATGAGCAGTTCTTC. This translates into CASSLGTAGGYNEQFF.